These 3 T cell receptor beta chains were all obtained from the same sample, sequenced in a study of cytomegalovirus exposure and HLA in healthy donors. 13 Jbeta primers and 60 Vbeta primers were used for the PCR. The assay was immunoSEQ multiplex PCR, and TCRdb's table has in-frame clones only and misses some. The data contain roughly 160,000 clones, about four fifths of them singletons. The sequenced sample consisted of PBMCs. These receptors originate from a male donor in good health and CMV-seropositive.

The rearrangement joins TRBV9 to TRBJ1-4, with a possible D match to TRBD1 (5 bases). V lost 1 base to trimming and J lost 6 bases, with 13 bases between them. This CDR3 comprises 15 residues. CDR1 is SGDLS, CDR2 YYNGEE, per germline. The CDR3 region is CASSVMEGTHEKLFF. CDR3 sequence (DNA): TGTGCCAGCAGCGTAATGGAGGGGACCCATGAAAAACTGTTTTTT.

The chain uses TRBV29-1 and TRBJ2-7, with D perhaps TRBD2 (5 bases). Per germline, CDR1 SQVTM and CDR2 ANQGSEA. V was cut by 4 bases and J by 3 bases, with 13 bases left in between. CDR3 length: 13 residues. In nucleotides, the CDR3 is TGCAGCGTTGGACGGGAACCTTTCTACGAGCAGTACTTC. It translates to CSVGREPFYEQYF.

In this sample, this clone turned up once. The chain employs TRBV6-6 and TRBJ2-7; TRBD1 agrees at 8 bases. Germline CDR1 reads MNHNY; CDR2 reads SVGAGI (reference sequence). The CDR3 has 14 residues. V lost 6 bases and J lost 0; bases outside the gene matches: 4. The CDR3 DNA is TGTGCCAGCAGGGACAGGGATAGCTCCTACGAGCAGTACTTC. This encodes CASRDRDSSYEQYF.